Listed below are T cell receptor beta chains from one sample, sequenced in a study of vaccination effects on CD4 cells after COVID-19. Their antigen targets remain unknown. Profiling relied on immunoSEQ multiplex PCR, and the TCRdb table lists in-frame clones only, not all of them. The sample has approximately 68,000 clones, around 76% seen once. The source was CD4+ T cells from PBMCs cultured with SARS-CoV-2 spike peptides, collected before COVID-19 vaccination. The origin of the receptors is a human donor who received a COVID-19 vaccine. Each CDR3 is given with its conserved first and last residue. Each record gives: CDR3 length, D gene, clone size, V gene, J gene, CDR3 DNA, CDR3 protein. A D gene is named only where the DNA matches it firmly. Only part of the rows carry a size: once, few, many, or a class if the clone is expanded.

len: 17
d_gene: TRBD1
abundance: few
v_gene: TRBV5-1
j_gene: TRBJ2-2
CDR3nt: TGCGCCAGCAGCGTACGAACAGGGGTCGCGAACACCGGGGAGCTGTTTTTT
CDR3aa: CASSVRTGVANTGELFF

len: 14
d_gene: TRBD1
abundance: -
v_gene: TRBV2
j_gene: TRBJ2-3
CDR3nt: TGTGCCAGCACCTTGACAGGGCTAACAGATACGCAGTATTTT
CDR3aa: CASTLTGLTDTQYF

len: 14
d_gene: -
abundance: -
v_gene: TRBV6-4
j_gene: TRBJ2-2
CDR3nt: TGTGCCAGCGGAAGATTCGCGAACACCGGGGAGCTGTTTTTT
CDR3aa: CASGRFANTGELFF

len: 13
d_gene: -
abundance: few
v_gene: TRBV6-1
j_gene: TRBJ1-1
CDR3nt: TGTGCCAGCAGTGACAGGGCGGACACTGAAGCTTTCTTT
CDR3aa: CASSDRADTEAFF

len: 12
d_gene: TRBD1
abundance: -
v_gene: TRBV18
j_gene: TRBJ1-2
CDR3nt: TGTGCCAGCTCAACGGGACAGGGCCTCTACACCTTC
CDR3aa: CASSTGQGLYTF

len: 16
d_gene: -
abundance: -
v_gene: TRBV12-5
j_gene: TRBJ2-4
CDR3nt: TGTGCTAGTGGTCCTGGCCCAACGGCGGACAAAAACATTCAGTACTTC
CDR3aa: CASGPGPTADKNIQYF

len: 15
d_gene: -
abundance: -
v_gene: TRBV5-1
j_gene: TRBJ1-4
CDR3nt: TGCGCCAGCAGCCCAGGACAGACCGGCAATGAAAAACTGTTTTTT
CDR3aa: CASSPGQTGNEKLFF

len: 16
d_gene: -
abundance: -
v_gene: TRBV9
j_gene: TRBJ1-3
CDR3nt: TGTGCCAGCAGCGGACGAGACGTTTACTTTGGAAACACCATATATTTT
CDR3aa: CASSGRDVYFGNTIYF

len: 13
d_gene: -
abundance: -
v_gene: TRBV18
j_gene: TRBJ1-5
CDR3nt: TGTGCCAGCTCACCCGGGAAGGGTCAGCCCCAGCATTTT
CDR3aa: CASSPGKGQPQHF

len: 13
d_gene: TRBD1
abundance: -
v_gene: TRBV11-2
j_gene: TRBJ1-2
CDR3nt: TGTGCCAGCAGCTTCGGAGGGGGCGATGGCTACACCTTC
CDR3aa: CASSFGGGDGYTF

len: 17
d_gene: -
abundance: few
v_gene: TRBV9
j_gene: TRBJ2-3
CDR3nt: TGTGCCAGCAGCGTAGTAGGCGGGTCGGGGGGCACAGATACGCAGTATTTT
CDR3aa: CASSVVGGSGGTDTQYF

len: 13
d_gene: -
abundance: -
v_gene: TRBV29-1
j_gene: TRBJ2-3
CDR3nt: TGCAGCGTTGAGCTGGCACCCGGCCTTGCGCAGTATTTT
CDR3aa: CSVELAPGLAQYF

len: 15
d_gene: TRBD1
abundance: -
v_gene: TRBV5-1
j_gene: TRBJ2-3
CDR3nt: TGCGCCAGCAGCTTTAGACAGGGGGGCACAGATACGCAGTATTTT
CDR3aa: CASSFRQGGTDTQYF

len: 17
d_gene: -
abundance: -
v_gene: TRBV27
j_gene: TRBJ2-1
CDR3nt: TGTGCCAGCAGCCTACAGCGACACACCCTTTACTACAATGAGCAGTTCTTC
CDR3aa: CASSLQRHTLYYNEQFF

len: 14
d_gene: -
abundance: -
v_gene: TRBV28
j_gene: TRBJ2-1
CDR3nt: TGTGCCAGCAACCATAACCAGGGTGGGAATGAGCAGTTCTTC
CDR3aa: CASNHNQGGNEQFF

len: 15
d_gene: -
abundance: once
v_gene: TRBV15
j_gene: TRBJ1-4
CDR3nt: TGTGCCACCAGCAGAGAGGGGAAAACTAATGAAAAACTGTTTTTT
CDR3aa: CATSREGKTNEKLFF

len: 13
d_gene: TRBD1
abundance: -
v_gene: TRBV19
j_gene: TRBJ2-1
CDR3nt: TGTGCCAGTAGTACGGACAGGGACAATGAGCAGTTCTTC
CDR3aa: CASSTDRDNEQFF

len: 15
d_gene: -
abundance: -
v_gene: TRBV4-3
j_gene: TRBJ1-4
CDR3nt: TGCGCCAGCAGCCAAGATACGGGGAGGAGGGAAAAACTGTTTTTT
CDR3aa: CASSQDTGRREKLFF

len: 15
d_gene: -
abundance: -
v_gene: TRBV10-3
j_gene: TRBJ2-2
CDR3nt: TGTGCCATTGCCCGGGACGGGGAGAACACCGGGGAGCTGTTTTTT
CDR3aa: CAIARDGENTGELFF

len: 14
d_gene: -
abundance: -
v_gene: TRBV3-1/TRBV3-2
j_gene: TRBJ1-2
CDR3nt: TGTGCCAGCAGCCAAGGTCTGGAAGCCTATGGCTACACCTTC
CDR3aa: CASSQGLEAYGYTF

len: 16
d_gene: TRBD2
abundance: -
v_gene: TRBV7-2
j_gene: TRBJ2-5
CDR3nt: TGTGCCAGCAGCTCGGGAGGACTAGCGGACCAAGAGACCCAGTACTTC
CDR3aa: CASSSGGLADQETQYF

len: 15
d_gene: TRBD2
abundance: few
v_gene: TRBV9
j_gene: TRBJ2-1
CDR3nt: TGTGCCAGCAGCGTCCGAGCGGGGGGCAACAATGAGCAGTTCTTC
CDR3aa: CASSVRAGGNNEQFF

len: 17
d_gene: -
abundance: -
v_gene: TRBV3-1/TRBV3-2
j_gene: TRBJ2-4
CDR3nt: TGTGCCAGCAGCCCCGAACTGGCTGGGCTAGCCAAAAACATTCAGTACTTC
CDR3aa: CASSPELAGLAKNIQYF

len: 13
d_gene: -
abundance: few
v_gene: TRBV12-3/TRBV12-4
j_gene: TRBJ1-2
CDR3nt: TGTGCCAGCAGTTCCGTCCTCCTGGGTGGCTACACCTTC
CDR3aa: CASSSVLLGGYTF

len: 15
d_gene: -
abundance: -
v_gene: TRBV6-1
j_gene: TRBJ1-2
CDR3nt: TGTGCCAGCAGTGAGAGCCAGGGGTTTTGGTATGGCTACACCTTC
CDR3aa: CASSESQGFWYGYTF

len: 16
d_gene: TRBD1
abundance: -
v_gene: TRBV6-6
j_gene: TRBJ1-1
CDR3nt: TGTGCCAGCAGTTACGTTGGGGACAGGGAGAACACTGAAGCTTTCTTT
CDR3aa: CASSYVGDRENTEAFF

len: 14
d_gene: TRBD1
abundance: -
v_gene: TRBV10-3
j_gene: TRBJ1-1
CDR3nt: TGTGCCATCAGTAGCACCGGGACAGACACTGAAGCTTTCTTT
CDR3aa: CAISSTGTDTEAFF

len: 18
d_gene: -
abundance: -
v_gene: TRBV18
j_gene: TRBJ2-6
CDR3nt: TGTGCCAGCTCACCGGCGGTCAGGCGGACCTCTGGGGCCAACGTCCTGACTTTC
CDR3aa: CASSPAVRRTSGANVLTF

len: 14
d_gene: -
abundance: -
v_gene: TRBV6-5
j_gene: TRBJ2-3
CDR3nt: TGTGCCAGCAGCCGGACTATAAACACAGATACGCAGTATTTT
CDR3aa: CASSRTINTDTQYF

len: 11
d_gene: -
abundance: few
v_gene: TRBV24-1
j_gene: TRBJ1-1
CDR3nt: TGTGCCACCAGTTCCGGGACAGAAGCTTTCTTT
CDR3aa: CATSSGTEAFF